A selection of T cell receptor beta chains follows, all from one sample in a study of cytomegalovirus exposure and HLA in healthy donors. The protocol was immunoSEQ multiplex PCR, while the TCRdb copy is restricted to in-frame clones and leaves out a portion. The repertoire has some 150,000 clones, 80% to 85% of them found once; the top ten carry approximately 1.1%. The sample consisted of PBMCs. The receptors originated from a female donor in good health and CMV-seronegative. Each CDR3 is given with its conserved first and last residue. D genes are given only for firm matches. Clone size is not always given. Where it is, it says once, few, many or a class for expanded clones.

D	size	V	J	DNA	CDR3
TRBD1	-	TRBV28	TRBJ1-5	TGTGCCAGCAGTTTACCGGGACAGGACTATAGCAATCAGCCCCAGCATTTT	CASSLPGQDYSNQPQHF
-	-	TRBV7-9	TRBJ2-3	TGTGCCAGCAGCATCACGTCGGACAGATCAGATACGCAGTATTTT	CASSITSDRSDTQYF
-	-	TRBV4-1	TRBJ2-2	TGCGCCAGCAGCCACCCGACTAATCTACTCAACACCGGGGAGCTGTTTTTT	CASSHPTNLLNTGELFF
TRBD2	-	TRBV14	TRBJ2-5	TGTGCCAGCAGCCAAAAGACTAGCGGCCAAGAGACCCAGTACTTC	CASSQKTSGQETQYF
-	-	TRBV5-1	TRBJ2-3	TGCGCCAGCAGCTGGGGGGACGCCACAGATACGCAGTATTTT	CASSWGDATDTQYF
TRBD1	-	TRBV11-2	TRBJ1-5	TGTGCCAGCAGCTTAGTAGGGGGCCCTGAACAGCCCCAGCATTTT	CASSLVGGPEQPQHF
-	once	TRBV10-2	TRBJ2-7	TGCGCCACCTCGGCCGGAGGGTCCTACGAGCAGTACTTC	CATSAGGSYEQYF
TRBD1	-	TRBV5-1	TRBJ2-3	TGCGCCAGCAGCTTGGTCGGGACAGGGGGCTTAGATACGCAGTATTTT	CASSLVGTGGLDTQYF
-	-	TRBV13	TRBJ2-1	TGTGCCGTCCCCACCAGGGGTTCTACTTACAATGAGCAGTTCTTC	CAVPTRGSTYNEQFF
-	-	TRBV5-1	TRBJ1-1	TGCGCCAGCAGCCTTGACGCGGGGGCTGGAACTGAAGCTTTCTTT	CASSLDAGAGTEAFF
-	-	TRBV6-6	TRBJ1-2	TGTGCCAGCATTCCGACGGGAGACTATGGCTACACCTTC	CASIPTGDYGYTF
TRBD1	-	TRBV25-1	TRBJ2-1	TGTGCCAGCAGTGATTTGGCCAGGGGGTCGACCTACAATGAGCAGTTCTTC	CASSDLARGSTYNEQFF
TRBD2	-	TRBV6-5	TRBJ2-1	TGTGCCAGCAGTTACTCCGGGGGGTTAAATTACAATGAGCAGTTCTTC	CASSYSGGLNYNEQFF
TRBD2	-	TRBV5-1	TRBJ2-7	TGCGCCAGCAGTTGGGTCGGGGCGGGAGGGCCGGGCTACGAGCAGTACTTC	CASSWVGAGGPGYEQYF
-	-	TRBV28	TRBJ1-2	TGTGCCAGCAGTTTCCCAGGACAGAACTATGGCTACACCTTC	CASSFPGQNYGYTF
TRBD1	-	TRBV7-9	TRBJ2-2	TGTGCCAGCAGCTGGACAGGGAGAACCGGGGAGCTGTTTTTT	CASSWTGRTGELFF
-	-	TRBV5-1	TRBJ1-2	TGCGCCAGCAGCTTTCCAGGGGAAGCCTATGGCTACACCTTC	CASSFPGEAYGYTF
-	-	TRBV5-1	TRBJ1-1	TGCGCCAGCAGCTACAGCCTACCTCGCACTGAAGCTTTCTTT	CASSYSLPRTEAFF
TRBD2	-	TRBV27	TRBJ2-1	TGTGCCAGCAGTTCGGGACTAGCGGGAGTCAATGAGCAGTTCTTC	CASSSGLAGVNEQFF
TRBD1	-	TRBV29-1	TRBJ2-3	TGCAGCGTTGAAGATTGGGACAGGGGGGTCCTTAGCACAGATACGCAGTATTTT	CSVEDWDRGVLSTDTQYF
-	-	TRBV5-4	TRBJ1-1	TGTGCCAGCAGCTTCGGGGAACGGGACACTGAAGCTTTCTTT	CASSFGERDTEAFF
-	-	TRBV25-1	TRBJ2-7	TGTGCCAGCAGCGAGCTCGGGGTGGGGAAGGACTACGAGCAGTACTTC	CASSELGVGKDYEQYF
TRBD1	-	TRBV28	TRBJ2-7	TGTGCCACCGGGACAGCCACCTCCTACGAGCAGTACTTC	CATGTATSYEQYF
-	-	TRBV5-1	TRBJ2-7	TGCGCCAGCAGCCCGCTACCGGGATCCTACGAGCAGTACTTC	CASSPLPGSYEQYF
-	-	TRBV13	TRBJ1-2	TGTGCCAGCAGTTCCTACAGGACCGCCTATGGCTACACCTTC	CASSSYRTAYGYTF
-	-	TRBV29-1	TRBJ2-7	TGCAGCGTTGAGTCTGCAGGGGCCTACGAGCAGTACTTC	CSVESAGAYEQYF
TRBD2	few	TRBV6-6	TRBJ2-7	TGTGCCAGCGGCTCTAGCGGGAACACCTACGAGCAGTACTTC	CASGSSGNTYEQYF
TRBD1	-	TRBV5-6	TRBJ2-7	TGTGCCAGCAGCCGGGACAGGTCCACCTACGAGCAGTACTTC	CASSRDRSTYEQYF
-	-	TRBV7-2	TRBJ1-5	TGTGCCAGCAGCTTAGAGAGTATTAGCAATCAGCCCCAGCATTTT	CASSLESISNQPQHF
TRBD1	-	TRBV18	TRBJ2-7	TGTGCCAGCTCAAGCTCGACAGGGGCTCTGTACGAGCAGTACTTC	CASSSSTGALYEQYF
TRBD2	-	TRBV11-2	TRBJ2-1	TGTGCCAGTGGACCTAGCGGCTACAATGAGCAGTTCTTC	CASGPSGYNEQFF